The 12 T cell receptor beta chains presented below share a single source sample, sequenced in a study of CD8 T cells in Susac syndrome. RNA, at roughly 0.45 to 1 ug, was reverse transcribed with random hexamers. MiXCR was run by TCRdb on the immunoSEQ multiplex PCR reads, yielding one entry per CDR3 protein. The sample holds about 110,000 distinct CDR3 sequences, approximately 93% seen once. Sequencing used CD8+ T cells from PBMCs. All receptors derive from a human donor with Susac syndrome.

The chain employs TRBV9 and TRBJ1-2, with D possibly being TRBD1 (6 bases). This CDR3 region has 12 residues. Germline values: CDR1 SGDLS, CDR2 YYNGEE. Trimming shortened V by 8 bases and J by 4 bases, and 12 bases separated the two germline ends. CDR3 nucleotide sequence: TGTGCCAGTGGGGACACCATCTATGGCTACACCTTC. This sequence encodes CASGDTIYGYTF. Using reference TRBV9 and TRBJ1-2 for the parts outside the CDR3, the full variable domain is DSGVTQTPKHLITATGQRVTLRCSPRSGDLSVYWYQQSLDQGLQFLIQYYNGEERAKGNILERFSAQQFPDLHSELNLSSLELGDSALYFCASGDTIYGYTFGSGTRLTVV.

This chain joins TRBV29-1 and TRBJ2-1; D possibly corresponds to TRBD2 (6 bases). Between the trimmed V and J ends, which lost 3 bases and 2 bases, there was a span of 8 bases. This CDR3 is 13 amino acids long. CDR1 and CDR2 from the germline V gene are SQVTM and ANQGSEA. As DNA, the CDR3 is TGCAGCGTTGATGCGGGGACCTACAATGAGCAGTTCTTC. Translating gives CSVDAGTYNEQFF.

This clonotype was seen once. This chain links TRBV12-3 or TRBV12-4 with TRBJ2-2; D remains unclear. This CDR3 has 14 residues. V gave up 7 bases and J gave up 4 bases, with 13 bases separating them. Here the CDR3 reads CASTPFPATGELFF. CDR3 nucleotide sequence: TGTGCCAGCACCCCCTTCCCTGCCACCGGGGAGCTGTTTTTT.

The rearrangement links TRBV20-1 to TRBJ2-1, with 9 bases identical to TRBD2. Unmatched junction bases numbered 6, after V lost 2 bases and J lost 4 bases. This CDR3 contains 15 residues. Germline values: CDR1 DFQATT, CDR2 SNEGSKA (reference sequence). The CDR3 coding sequence is TGCAGTGCTAGATGGGCGGGGGGGCCATACAATGAGCAGTTCTTC. Protein: CSARWAGGPYNEQFF.

The chain carries TRBV29-1 and TRBJ2-2, with D hard to call. V was clipped by 5 bases and J by 5 bases, with 15 bases between them. Germline V gene lookup returns CDR1 SQVTM and CDR2 ANQGSEA. CDR3 size: 14 residues. CDR3 in DNA: TGCAGCGTTCCGAACCACCTCCATACCGGGGAGCTGTTTTTT. It is translated as CSVPNHLHTGELFF.

The chain recombines TRBV9 with TRBJ1-1, with TRBD1 matching 9 bases. CDR1 SGDLS and CDR2 YYNGEE come from the germline V gene. Germline trimming cut 2 bases from V and 4 bases from J; bases unmatched to any gene: 6. CDR3 length equals 15 residues. Written as DNA, the CDR3 is TGTGCCAGCAGCGTTGGGACAGGGCGCGGCACTGAAGCTTTCTTT. It is translated as CASSVGTGRGTEAFF.

The chain combines TRBV7-8 with TRBJ2-7; D gene uncertain. CDR1 is SGHVS and CDR2 is FQNEAQ in the germline V gene. The CDR3 consists of 15 residues. Trimming removed 1 base at V and 7 bases at J, with 17 bases between. CDR3 sequence (DNA): TGTGCCAGCAGCTTAGGGCCGGGCTCAAGAGGTGAGCAGTACTTC. Translating it yields CASSLGPGSRGEQYF.

The chain couples TRBV12-3 or TRBV12-4 to TRBJ2-5; D is ambiguous. This CDR3 is 12 amino acids long. V lost 6 bases to trimming and J lost 7 bases, with 12 bases between them. In nucleotides, the CDR3 is TGTGCCAGCAGCGAAGGGTCCGGGACCCAGTACTTC. Its translation: CASSEGSGTQYF.

The count of this clonotype is one. This rearrangement joins TRBV5-4 to TRBJ1-3; TRBD1 agrees at 7 bases. Germline trimming cut 4 bases from V and 0 bases from J; bases unmatched to any gene: 4. Per the germline V gene, CDR1 is SGHNT and CDR2 is YYREEE (reference sequence). The CDR3 is made up of 15 amino acids. DNA of the CDR3: TGTGCCAGCAGCCCGGACAGGAGCTCTGGAAACACCATATATTTT. This sequence encodes CASSPDRSSGNTIYF.

This clonotype was seen a single time. This chain links TRBV20-1 with TRBJ1-2; D is unclear. The V end lost 3 bases, the J end lost 2 bases, and 10 bases lay between the germline ends. The germline V gene has CDR1 DFQATT and CDR2 SNEGSKA (reference sequence). The CDR3 spans 13 residues. The CDR3 nucleotides read TGCAGTGCTAGGGGATACGGAAACTATGGCTACACCTTC. As protein: CSARGYGNYGYTF.

The V call is TRBV7-2, the J call TRBJ2-5; perhaps TRBD2 as D (5 bases). Germline loops: CDR1 SGHTA, CDR2 FQGNSA. The V and J ends lost 1 base and 5 bases respectively, with 14 bases between them. CDR3 length equals 15 residues. CDR3 sequence reads: CASSLGTLVLETQYF. The CDR3 nucleotides read TGTGCCAGCAGCTTAGGAACACTAGTGTTGGAGACCCAGTACTTC.

The V and J genes are TRBV20-1 and TRBJ2-7; no clear D. V lost 0 bases, J lost 3 bases, and 6 bases lay in between. Germline V gene sequence: CDR1 DFQATT, CDR2 SNEGSKA (reference sequence). The CDR3 contains 12 residues. CDR3 sequence: CSARDSFYEQYF. CDR3 sequence (DNA): TGCAGTGCTAGAGATAGCTTCTACGAGCAGTACTTC.